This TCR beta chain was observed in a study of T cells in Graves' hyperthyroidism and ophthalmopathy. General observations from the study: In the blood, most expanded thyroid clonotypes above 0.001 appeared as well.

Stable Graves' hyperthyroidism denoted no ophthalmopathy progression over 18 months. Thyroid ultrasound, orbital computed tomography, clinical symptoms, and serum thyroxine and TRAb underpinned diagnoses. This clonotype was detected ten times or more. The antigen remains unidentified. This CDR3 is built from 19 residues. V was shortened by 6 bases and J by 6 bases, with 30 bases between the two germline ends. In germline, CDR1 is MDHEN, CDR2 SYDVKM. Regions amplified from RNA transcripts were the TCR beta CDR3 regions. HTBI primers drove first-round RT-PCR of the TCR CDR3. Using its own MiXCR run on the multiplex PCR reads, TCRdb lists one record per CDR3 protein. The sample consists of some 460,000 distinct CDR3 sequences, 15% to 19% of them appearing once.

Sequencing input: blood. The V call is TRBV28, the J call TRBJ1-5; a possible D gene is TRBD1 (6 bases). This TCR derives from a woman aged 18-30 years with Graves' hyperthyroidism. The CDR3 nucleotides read TGTGCCAGCAGGTGGCCCGGCGCCCCGACAGGAAGCTTGGGTCAGCCCCAGCATTTT. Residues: CASRWPGAPTGSLGQPQHF.